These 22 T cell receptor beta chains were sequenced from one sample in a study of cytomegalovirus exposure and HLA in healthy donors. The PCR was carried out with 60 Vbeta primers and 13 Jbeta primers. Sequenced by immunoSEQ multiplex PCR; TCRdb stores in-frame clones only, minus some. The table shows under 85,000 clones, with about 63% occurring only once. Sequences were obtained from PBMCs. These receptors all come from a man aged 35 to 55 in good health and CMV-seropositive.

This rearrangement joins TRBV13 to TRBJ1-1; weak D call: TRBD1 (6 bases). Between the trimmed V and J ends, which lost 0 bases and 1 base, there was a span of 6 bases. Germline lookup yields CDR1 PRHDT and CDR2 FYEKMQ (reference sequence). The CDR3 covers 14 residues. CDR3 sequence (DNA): TGTGCCAGCAGCTTAGGGGACAGGAACACTGAAGCTTTCTTT. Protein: CASSLGDRNTEAFF.

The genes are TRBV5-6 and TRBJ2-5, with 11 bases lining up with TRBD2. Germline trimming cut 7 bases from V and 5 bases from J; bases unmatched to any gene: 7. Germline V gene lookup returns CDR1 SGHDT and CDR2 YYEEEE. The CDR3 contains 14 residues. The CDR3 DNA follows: TGTGCCAGCGATAGCGGGGGGGCCGGGGAGACCCAGTACTTC. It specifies CASDSGGAGETQYF.

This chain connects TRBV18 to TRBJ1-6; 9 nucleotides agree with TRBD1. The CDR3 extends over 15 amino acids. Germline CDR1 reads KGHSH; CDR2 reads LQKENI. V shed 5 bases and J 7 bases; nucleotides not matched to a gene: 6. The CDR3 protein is CASSWDRVSNSPLHF. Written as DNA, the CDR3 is TGTGCCAGCTCATGGGACAGGGTTTCGAATTCACCCCTCCACTTT.

The CDR3 DNA is TGTGCCAGTAGTGGGACAGGGGGGTACACCGGGGAGCTGTTTTTT. This codes for CASSGTGGYTGELFF. The chain employs TRBV19 and TRBJ2-2, with TRBD1 matching 11 bases. The J segment lost 3 bases and the V segment lost 5 bases, leaving 2 bases of the junction unmatched. The CDR3 spans 15 residues. Germline CDR1 LNHDA, CDR2 SQIVND (reference sequence).

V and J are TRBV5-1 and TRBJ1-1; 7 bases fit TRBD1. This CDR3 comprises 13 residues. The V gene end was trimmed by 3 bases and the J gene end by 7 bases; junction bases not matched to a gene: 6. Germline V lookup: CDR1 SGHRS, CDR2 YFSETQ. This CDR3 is CASSSFQGGEAFF. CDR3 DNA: TGCGCCAGCAGCTCGTTTCAGGGGGGTGAAGCTTTCTTT. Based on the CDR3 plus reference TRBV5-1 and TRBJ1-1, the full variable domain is KAGVTQTPRYLIKTRGQQVTLSCSPISGHRSVSWYQQTPGQGLQFLFEYFSETQRNKGNFPGRFSGRQFSNSRSEMNVSTLELGDSALYLCASSSFQGGEAFFGQGTRLTVV.

CDR3 DNA sequence: TGTGCCATCAGTGAGTCCGCGGGCTACGAGCAGTACTTC. It yields the protein CAISESAGYEQYF. The chain carries TRBV10-3 and TRBJ2-7; a weak D match, TRBD2 (5 bases). Germline CDR1 is ENHRY and CDR2 is SYGVKD. V was pared by 0 bases and J by 3 bases, with 6 bases between. The CDR3 loop spans 13 amino acids.

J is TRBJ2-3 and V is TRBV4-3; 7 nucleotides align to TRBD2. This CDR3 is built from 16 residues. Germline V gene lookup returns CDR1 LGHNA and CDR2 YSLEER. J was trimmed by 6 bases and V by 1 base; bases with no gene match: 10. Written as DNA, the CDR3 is TGCGCCAGCAGCCAAGGGCGAGCGGGATCCCTGGATACGCAGTATTTT. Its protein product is CASSQGRAGSLDTQYF.

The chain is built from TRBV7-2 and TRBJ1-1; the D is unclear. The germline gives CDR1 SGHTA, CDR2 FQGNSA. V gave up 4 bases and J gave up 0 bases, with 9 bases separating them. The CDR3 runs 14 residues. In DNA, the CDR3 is TGTGCCAGCAGCTCTTCAGGAATGAACACTGAAGCTTTCTTT. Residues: CASSSSGMNTEAFF.

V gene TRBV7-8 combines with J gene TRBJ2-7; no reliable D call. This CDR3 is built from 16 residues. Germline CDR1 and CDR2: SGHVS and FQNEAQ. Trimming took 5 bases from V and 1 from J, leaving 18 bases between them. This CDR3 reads CASSLNTRQVSYEQYF. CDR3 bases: TGTGCCAGCAGCCTGAACACACGACAAGTGTCCTACGAGCAGTACTTC.

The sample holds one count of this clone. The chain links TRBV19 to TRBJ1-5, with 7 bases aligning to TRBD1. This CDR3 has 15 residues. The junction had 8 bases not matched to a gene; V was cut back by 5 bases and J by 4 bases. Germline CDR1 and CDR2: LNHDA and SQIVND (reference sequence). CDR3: CASSGGTDRNQPQHF. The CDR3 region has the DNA TGTGCCAGTAGTGGCGGGACAGACCGTAATCAGCCCCAGCATTTT.

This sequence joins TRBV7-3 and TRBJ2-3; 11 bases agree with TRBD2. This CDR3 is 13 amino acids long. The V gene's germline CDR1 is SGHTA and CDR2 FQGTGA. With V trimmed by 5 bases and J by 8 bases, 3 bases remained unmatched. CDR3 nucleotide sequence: TGTGCCAGCAGCCGAGGGACTAGCGGTACGCAGTATTTT. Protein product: CASSRGTSGTQYF.

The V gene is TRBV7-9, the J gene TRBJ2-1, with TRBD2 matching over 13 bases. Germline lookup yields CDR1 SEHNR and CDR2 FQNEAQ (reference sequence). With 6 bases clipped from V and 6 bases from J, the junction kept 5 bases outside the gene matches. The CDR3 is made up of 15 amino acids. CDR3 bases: TGTGCCAGCAGAGAACTAGCGGGGGGGCCCAATGAGCAGTTCTTC. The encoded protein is CASRELAGGPNEQFF.

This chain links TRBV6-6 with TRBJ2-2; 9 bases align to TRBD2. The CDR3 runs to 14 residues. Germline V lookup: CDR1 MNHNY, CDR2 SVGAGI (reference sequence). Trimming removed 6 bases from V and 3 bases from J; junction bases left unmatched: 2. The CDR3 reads CASRRLADTGELFF. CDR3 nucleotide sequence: TGTGCCAGCAGAAGACTAGCGGACACCGGGGAGCTGTTTTTT.

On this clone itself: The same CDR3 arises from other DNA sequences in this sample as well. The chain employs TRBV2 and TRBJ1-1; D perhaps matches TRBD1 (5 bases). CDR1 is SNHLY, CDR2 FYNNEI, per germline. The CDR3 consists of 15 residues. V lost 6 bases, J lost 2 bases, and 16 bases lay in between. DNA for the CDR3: TGTGCCAGCAGAAAAAGGGAGGGACTCAACACTGAAGCTTTCTTT. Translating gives CASRKREGLNTEAFF.

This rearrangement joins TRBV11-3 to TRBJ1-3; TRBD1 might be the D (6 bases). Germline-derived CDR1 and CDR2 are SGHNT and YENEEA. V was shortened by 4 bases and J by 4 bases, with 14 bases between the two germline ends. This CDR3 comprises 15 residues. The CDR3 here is CASSSRTDSGNTIYF. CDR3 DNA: TGTGCCAGCAGCTCCCGGACAGACTCCGGAAACACCATATATTTT.

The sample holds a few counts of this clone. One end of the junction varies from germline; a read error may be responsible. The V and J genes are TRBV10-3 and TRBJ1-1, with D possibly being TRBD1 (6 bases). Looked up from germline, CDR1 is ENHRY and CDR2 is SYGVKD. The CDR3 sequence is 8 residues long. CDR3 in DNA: TGTGCCTCTGGACAGAGCCTCTTT. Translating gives CASGQSLF.

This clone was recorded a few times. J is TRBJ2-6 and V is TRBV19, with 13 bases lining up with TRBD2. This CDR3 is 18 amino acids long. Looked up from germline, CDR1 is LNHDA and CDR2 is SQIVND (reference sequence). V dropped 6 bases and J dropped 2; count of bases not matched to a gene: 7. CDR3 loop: CASSARGTSGAGANVLTF. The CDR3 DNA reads TGTGCCAGTAGCGCTCGGGGGACTAGCGGGGCTGGGGCCAACGTCCTGACTTTC.

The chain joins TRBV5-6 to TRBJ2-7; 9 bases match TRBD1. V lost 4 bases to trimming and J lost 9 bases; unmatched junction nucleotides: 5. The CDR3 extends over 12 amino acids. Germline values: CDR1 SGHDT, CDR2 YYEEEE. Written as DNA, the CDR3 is TGTGCCAGCAGCCTCAGACAGGGGGGGCAGTACTTC. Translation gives CASSLRQGGQYF.

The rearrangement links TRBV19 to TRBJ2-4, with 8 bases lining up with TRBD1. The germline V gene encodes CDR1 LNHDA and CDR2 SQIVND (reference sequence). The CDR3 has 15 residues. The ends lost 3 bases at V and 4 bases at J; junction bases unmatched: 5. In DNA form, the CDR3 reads TGTGCCAGTAGTATGACAGGGGCGCAGAAAAACATTCAGTACTTC. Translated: CASSMTGAQKNIQYF. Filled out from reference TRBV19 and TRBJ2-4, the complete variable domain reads DGGITQSPKYLFRKEGQNVTLSCEQNLNHDAMYWYRQDPGQGLRLIYYSQIVNDFQKGDIAEGYSVSREKKESFPLTVTSAQKNPTAFYLCASSMTGAQKNIQYFGAGTRLSVL.

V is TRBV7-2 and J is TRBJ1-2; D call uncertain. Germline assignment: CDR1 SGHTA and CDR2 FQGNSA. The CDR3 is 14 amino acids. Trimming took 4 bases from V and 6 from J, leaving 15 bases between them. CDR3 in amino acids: CASSSGGQADGYTF. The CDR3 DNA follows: TGTGCCAGCAGCTCGGGAGGTCAGGCCGATGGCTACACCTTC.

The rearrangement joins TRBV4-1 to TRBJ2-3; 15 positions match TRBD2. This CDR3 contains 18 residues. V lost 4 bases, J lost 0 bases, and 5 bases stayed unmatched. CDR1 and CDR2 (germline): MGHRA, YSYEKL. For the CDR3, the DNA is TGCGCCAGCAGCCTGGGACTAGCGGGGGGACCTAGCACAGATACGCAGTATTTT. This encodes CASSLGLAGGPSTDTQYF.

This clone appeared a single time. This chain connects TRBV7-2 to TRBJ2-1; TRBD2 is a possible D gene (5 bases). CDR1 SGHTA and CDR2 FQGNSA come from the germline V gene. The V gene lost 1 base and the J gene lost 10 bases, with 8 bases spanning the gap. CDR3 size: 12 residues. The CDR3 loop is CASSLGTREQFF. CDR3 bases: TGTGCCAGCAGCTTAGGGACTCGCGAGCAGTTCTTC.